This T cell receptor (beta chain) was captured in a study of PD-L1 blockade in urothelial cancer. Study context: Most patients, about nine tenths of the roughly 29, were males with bladder-origin cancer.

As for time point: pretreatment peripheral blood. The study enrolled patients with locally advanced or metastatic urothelial carcinoma. Looked up from germline, CDR1 is SGHNT and CDR2 is YYREEE (reference sequence). The trim removed 0 bases at V and 5 bases at J, leaving 6 bases unmatched. This CDR3 has 16 amino acids. Assay used: immunoSEQ multiplex PCR; TCRdb lists only in-frame clones, some missing. The sample includes tens of thousands of clones, roughly 84% of them seen just once. The rearrangement links TRBV5-4 to TRBJ2-1; 9 nucleotides align to TRBD1. The sample in question was PBMCs, obtained around atezolizumab (anti-PD-L1) treatment. The source is a woman in her seventies with urothelial cancer. CDR3 residues: CASSLGLGQGHNEQFF. The CDR3 nucleotides are TGTGCCAGCAGCTTGGGCCTGGGACAGGGCCACAATGAGCAGTTCTTC.